Below, 4 T cell receptor beta chains from the same sample are listed, as sequenced in a study of cytomegalovirus exposure and HLA in healthy donors. PCR primers comprised 60 Vbeta and 13 Jbeta primers. The method was immunoSEQ multiplex PCR; TCRdb's version includes in-frame clones alone and lacks a portion of them. This sample has approximately 220,000 clones, with about 80% found just once. Material: PBMCs. These receptors were collected from a man younger than 35 in good health and CMV-seronegative.

V gene TRBV2 combines with J gene TRBJ1-2; 9 bases match TRBD1. Trimming took 3 bases from V and 8 from J; bases not matched to a gene: 10. CDR3 length: 15 amino acids. Per the germline V gene, CDR1 is SNHLY and CDR2 is FYNNEI. CDR3 region: CASSESDRGYNGYTF. The CDR3 coding sequence is TGTGCCAGCAGTGAGTCTGACAGGGGGTATAACGGCTACACCTTC.

In its sample, this clone was seen a few times. The rearrangement uses TRBV15 and TRBJ1-1; D perhaps matches TRBD1 (5 bases). The germline CDR1 and CDR2 sequences are LNHNV and YYDKDF (reference sequence). Trimming shortened V by 0 bases and J by 8 bases, and 13 bases separated the two germline ends. The CDR3 sequence is 14 residues long. CDR3 in DNA: TGTGCCACCAGCAGAGATGTTGGGGAGGGGGAAGCTTTCTTT. Translating it yields CATSRDVGEGEAFF.

The V call is TRBV5-4, the J call TRBJ1-2; 9 bases fit TRBD1. The CDR3 has 13 amino acids. CDR1 is SGHNT, CDR2 YYREEE, per germline (reference sequence). Trimming took 4 bases from V and 8 from J; bases not matched to a gene: 6. This CDR3 reads CASSQGTGKGYTF. In DNA form, the CDR3 reads TGTGCCAGCAGCCAAGGGACAGGGAAAGGCTACACCTTC.

The chain joins TRBV11-2 to TRBJ1-4; 8 bases are shared with TRBD1. CDR1 is SGHAT and CDR2 is FQNNGV in the germline V gene. Trimming removed 2 bases from V and 6 bases from J; junction bases left unmatched: 2. This CDR3 comprises 14 residues. The CDR3 region has the DNA TGTGCCAGCAGCTTACAGGGGGCGCATGAAAAACTGTTTTTT. Translation: CASSLQGAHEKLFF.